The next 26 T cell receptor beta chains were all read from a single sample in a study of T cell responses to AZD1222 COVID-19 vaccine. Generated by immunoSEQ multiplex PCR, the TCRdb table keeps only in-frame clones and is missing some. The sample has roughly 120,000 clones; roughly 90% are singletons. The sample was peripheral blood, taken on day 0 of AZD1222 vaccination. These receptors were taken from an adult in good health.

The CDR3 region has the DNA TGTGCCAGCAGCCAAGATCCCTTAAGGACGCTTTCTGGAAACACCATATATTTT. Protein sequence: CASSQDPLRTLSGNTIYF. The chain combines TRBV14 with TRBJ1-3; D ambiguous. The CDR3 spans 18 residues. The V and J ends lost 0 bases and 1 base respectively, with 16 bases between them. Germline values: CDR1 SGHDN, CDR2 FVKESK.

This chain uses TRBV21-1 with TRBJ2-6; the table gives TRBD1 as D, unverified against the DNA. TRBV21-1 is given as a pseudogene. CDR3 length: 16 amino acids. The CDR3 sequence is CASSAPQASGANVLTF. For the CDR3, the DNA is TGTGCCAGCAGCGCCCCTCAGGCCTCTGGGGCCAACGTCCTGACTTTC.

The chain links TRBV2 to TRBJ2-2; D not resolved. Trimming shortened V by 3 bases and J by 7 bases, and 12 bases separated the two germline ends. The germline V gene encodes CDR1 SNHLY and CDR2 FYNNEI. The CDR3 contains 14 residues. The CDR3, as DNA: TGTGCCAGCAGTGAGGTTGTGGGGATCGGGGAGCTGTTTTTT. Its protein product is CASSEVVGIGELFF. Full variable domain (outside the CDR3, taken from reference TRBV2 and TRBJ2-2): EPEVTQTPSHQVTQMGQEVILRCVPISNHLYFYWYRQILGQKVEFLVSFYNNEISEKSEIFDDQFSVERPDGSNFTLKIRSTKLEDSAMYFCASSEVVGIGELFFGEGSRLTVL.

This chain uses TRBV30 with TRBJ1-4, with 8 bases identical to TRBD1. The CDR3 extends over 16 amino acids. CDR1 is GTSNPN, CDR2 SVGIG, per germline (reference sequence). The V segment lost 6 bases and the J segment 1 base; nucleotides outside the gene matches: 10. The CDR3 loop reads CACTGQVGQTNEKLFF. CDR3 in DNA: TGTGCCTGTACGGGACAGGTGGGGCAAACTAATGAAAAACTGTTTTTT. Full variable domain (missing parts from reference TRBV30 and TRBJ1-4): SQTIHQWPATLVQPVGSPLSLECTVEGTSNPNLYWYRQAAGRGLQLLFYSVGIGQISSEVPQNLSASRPQDRQFILSSKKLLLSDSGFYLCACTGQVGQTNEKLFFGSGTQLSVL.

This clone was picked up one time. The chain uses TRBV10-3 and TRBJ2-7, with D uncertain. Germline CDR1 is ENHRY and CDR2 is SYGVKD. The V end was cut by 0 bases, the J end by 1 base, with 10 bases between. CDR3 length equals 15 residues. The CDR3 loop is CAISESVLSSYEQYF. In nucleotides, the CDR3 is TGTGCCATCAGTGAGTCGGTTCTTTCTTCCTACGAGCAGTACTTC.

The sample holds a few counts of this clone. The chain uses TRBV2 and TRBJ2-1; D gene unclear. CDR1 is SNHLY, CDR2 FYNNEI, per germline. This CDR3 region has 14 residues. The ends were cut back, 1 base at V and 4 bases at J, with 8 bases in the middle. The CDR3 reads CASSEETFYNEQFF. For the CDR3, the DNA is TGTGCCAGCAGTGAAGAGACTTTTTACAATGAGCAGTTCTTC.

V is TRBV11-3 and J is TRBJ2-5; 7 bases line up with TRBD2. J was trimmed by 2 bases and V by 6 bases; bases with no gene match: 9. In germline, CDR1 is SGHNT, CDR2 YENEEA. This CDR3 contains 15 residues. The CDR3 bases are TGTGCCAGCAGTTCCGGGCCGGGAGGACAAGAGACCCAGTACTTC. Translated: CASSSGPGGQETQYF.

CDR3 nucleotides: TGTGCCAGCAGCCACACTTTGGCCGGGGGAGGCTACACCTTC. This sequence encodes CASSHTLAGGGYTF. The V call is TRBV14, the J call TRBJ1-2; maybe TRBD1 (5 bases). The CDR3 spans 14 residues. Per germline, CDR1 SGHDN and CDR2 FVKESK. V lost 3 bases, J lost 8 bases, and 16 bases lay in between.

V and J are TRBV24-1 and TRBJ2-1; 10 nucleotides line up with TRBD2. This CDR3 region has 20 residues. The V gene's germline CDR1 is KGHDR and CDR2 SFDVKD. Germline trimming cut 4 bases from V and 3 bases from J; bases unmatched to any gene: 17. The CDR3 DNA is TGTGCCACCAGTGACAGGGGTTCTTCTAGCGGGAGCGGATTCTACAATGAGCAGTTCTTC. Protein product: CATSDRGSSSGSGFYNEQFF.

The chain links TRBV24-1 to TRBJ1-1, with D possibly TRBD1 on 5 matching bases. Trimming took 7 bases from V and 6 from J, leaving 32 bases between them. Germline CDR1 reads KGHDR; CDR2 reads SFDVKD. This CDR3 is 19 amino acids long. DNA of the CDR3: TGTGCCACCAGGTCCCGGGACGTAACTCTGGGCCCACTAGGATCTGAAGCTTTCTTT. Encoded protein: CATRSRDVTLGPLGSEAFF.

V is TRBV2 and J is TRBJ2-2; TRBD1 is a possible D gene (6 bases). Deletions cut 8 bases from V and 1 base from J, with 11 bases between. This CDR3 has 14 residues. The germline gives CDR1 SNHLY, CDR2 FYNNEI. The CDR3 DNA reads as TGTGCCAGCCGGGACAACCTGAACACCGGGGAGCTGTTTTTT. Amino acids: CASRDNLNTGELFF.

The chain employs TRBV15 and TRBJ2-7; 12 nucleotides match TRBD2. In germline, CDR1 is LNHNV, CDR2 YYDKDF (reference sequence). The CDR3 covers 18 residues. J was trimmed by 4 bases and V by 3 bases; bases with no gene match: 13. This chain's CDR3 is CATSSGMGLAGVEYEQYF. CDR3 nucleotide sequence: TGTGCCACCAGCAGTGGCATGGGACTAGCGGGTGTTGAGTACGAGCAGTACTTC.

The chain recombines TRBV5-1 with TRBJ2-5; TRBD2 matches 13 bases. Germline V gene lookup returns CDR1 SGHRS and CDR2 YFSETQ. Trimming cost V 4 bases and J 6 bases; bases outside gene matches: 6. This CDR3 contains 15 residues. CDR3 coding DNA: TGCGCCAGCAGCCCCAGGACTAGCGGGGGAAAGACCCAGTACTTC. It is translated as CASSPRTSGGKTQYF.

The chain couples TRBV19 to TRBJ1-6; TRBD1 is a possible D gene (6 bases). The V gene lost 6 bases and the J gene lost 0 bases, with 18 bases spanning the gap. In germline, CDR1 is LNHDA, CDR2 SQIVND (reference sequence). The CDR3 runs to 18 residues. The DNA of the CDR3 is TGTGCCAGTAGCCAACTCAGGGGCCCGAGCTCCTATAATTCACCCCTCCACTTT. The encoded protein is CASSQLRGPSSYNSPLHF.

In its sample, this clone was seen once. This chain connects TRBV12-3 or TRBV12-4 to TRBJ1-3; D gene uncertain. V dropped 3 bases and J dropped 1 base, with 4 bases sitting between them. The CDR3 extends over 13 amino acids. The chain's CDR3 is CASSFFSGNTIYF. In DNA, the CDR3 is TGTGCCAGCAGTTTTTTTTCTGGAAACACCATATATTTT.

The rearrangement links TRBV19 to TRBJ2-3; 9 bases are a match to TRBD1. CDR3 length: 15 residues. Germline trimming cut 7 bases from V and 2 bases from J; bases unmatched to any gene: 7. CDR1 LNHDA and CDR2 SQIVND come from the germline V gene (reference sequence). Here the CDR3 reads CASTSGTGNTDTQYF. The CDR3 bases are TGTGCCAGTACCTCCGGGACAGGGAACACAGATACGCAGTATTTT.

This chain links TRBV5-1 with TRBJ1-2, with 7 bases aligning to TRBD1. Germline CDR1 and CDR2: SGHRS and YFSETQ. This CDR3 contains 15 residues. V was clipped by 1 base and J by 4 bases; unmatched bases: 7. CDR3 residues: CASSLQGQEAYGYTF. The CDR3 coding sequence is TGCGCCAGCAGCTTGCAAGGACAGGAGGCCTATGGCTACACCTTC.

The chain joins TRBV9 to TRBJ2-1, with TRBD2 as a possible D gene (6 bases). Germline CDR1 reads SGDLS; CDR2 reads YYNGEE. Trimming took 0 bases from V and 5 from J, leaving 18 bases between them. The CDR3 has 17 residues. In DNA, the CDR3 is TGTGCCAGCAGCGTAGGAGGCGGGACTCCCGGTCACAATGAGCAGTTCTTC. Translating gives CASSVGGGTPGHNEQFF.

The rearrangement joins TRBV27 to TRBJ2-7, with 8 bases fitting TRBD2. V lost 4 bases to trimming and J lost 2 bases; unmatched junction nucleotides: 4. The CDR3 is 14 residues long. Per germline, CDR1 MNHEY and CDR2 SMNVEV (reference sequence). CDR3 in DNA: TGTGCCAGCAGTTCGGGGGGGGCGCCCTACGAGCAGTACTTC. Protein product: CASSSGGAPYEQYF.

The rearrangement uses TRBV29-1 and TRBJ2-1, with TRBD1 as a possible D gene (5 bases). Germline CDR1 reads SQVTM; CDR2 reads ANQGSEA. The CDR3 loop spans 13 amino acids. The V and J ends lost 6 bases and 4 bases respectively, with 13 bases between them. As DNA, the CDR3 is TGCAGCGTAAGGGGCGCAGGTTACAATGAGCAGTTCTTC. Encoded protein: CSVRGAGYNEQFF.

This clone was detected once. CDR3 coding DNA: TGTGCCAGCAGCTTATTTACGGGAGGGTCAGAGACCCAGTACTTC. Amino acids: CASSLFTGGSETQYF. The chain uses TRBV7-3 and TRBJ2-5; TRBD2 matches at 8 bases. Germline V gene lookup returns CDR1 SGHTA and CDR2 FQGTGA. With V trimmed by 2 bases and J by 4 bases, 6 bases remained unmatched. The CDR3 has 15 residues. Complete variable domain (other parts from reference TRBV7-3 and TRBJ2-5): GAGVSQTPSNKVTEKGKYVELRCDPISGHTALYWYRQSLGQGPEFLIYFQGTGAADDSGLPNDRFFAVRPEGSVSTLKIQRTERGDSAVYLCASSLFTGGSETQYFGPGTRLLVL.

V is TRBV5-1 and J is TRBJ2-1; D might be TRBD1 (6 bases). Germline lookup yields CDR1 SGHRS and CDR2 YFSETQ. Trimming removed 4 bases at V and 8 bases at J, with 22 bases between. The CDR3 runs to 16 residues. The CDR3 coding sequence is TGCGCCAGCAGCCCCCGGGCAGGGGTCCAGGTGGATGAGCAGTTCTTC. Translated, it gives CASSPRAGVQVDEQFF. The full variable domain, with the rest looked up from reference TRBV5-1 and TRBJ2-1, is KAGVTQTPRYLIKTRGQQVTLSCSPISGHRSVSWYQQTPGQGLQFLFEYFSETQRNKGNFPGRFSGRQFSNSRSEMNVSTLELGDSALYLCASSPRAGVQVDEQFFGPGTRLTVL.

The genes are TRBV6-5 and TRBJ2-3; perhaps D is TRBD1 or TRBD2 (6 bases each). The CDR3 is 14 residues long. Trimming removed 8 bases from V and 0 bases from J, with 12 bases in between. The germline V gene encodes CDR1 MNHEY and CDR2 SVGAGI. The CDR3 loop reads CASRGRVSTDTQYF. The CDR3 nucleotides are TGTGCCAGCCGGGGGCGGGTGAGCACAGATACGCAGTATTTT.

The V and J genes are TRBV28 and TRBJ2-7; 10 nucleotides match TRBD2. This CDR3 has 16 residues. Trimming cost V 7 bases and J 3 bases; bases outside gene matches: 12. From germline, CDR1 is MDHEN and CDR2 SYDVKM. The CDR3 is CASTLAGVPGVYEQYF. CDR3 coding DNA: TGTGCCAGCACCCTAGCGGGAGTCCCCGGTGTCTACGAGCAGTACTTC.

The chain joins TRBV27 to TRBJ2-7; the D is unclear. From germline, CDR1 is MNHEY and CDR2 SMNVEV (reference sequence). The CDR3 covers 13 residues. V gave up 0 bases and J gave up 6 bases, with 9 bases separating them. The CDR3 region is CASSLSRVSEQYF. As DNA, the CDR3 is TGTGCCAGCAGTTTATCGCGCGTATCCGAGCAGTACTTC.

The V call is TRBV5-6, the J call TRBJ1-2; D might be TRBD1 (6 bases). This CDR3 has 13 amino acids. CDR1 is SGHDT and CDR2 is YYEEEE in the germline V gene. The V and J ends lost 4 bases and 7 bases respectively, with 14 bases between them. In DNA, the CDR3 is TGTGCCAGCAGCCTATGGGGGGCGCCTGGCTACACCTTC. This codes for CASSLWGAPGYTF.